The 30 T cell receptor beta chains below all came from one sample that was sequenced in a study of cytomegalovirus exposure and HLA in healthy donors (dated by TCRdb to 2016 to 2017). Libraries were constructed by the immunoSEQ multiplex PCR assay. The multiplex PCR relied on a mix of 60 forward primers for TCR Vbeta segments and 13 reverse primers for TCR Jbeta segments. TCRdb carries this immuneACCESS record with in-frame sequences only. Its versions omit some clonotypes, under half of them owing to an unresolved V gene in the studies checked, with the rest unexplained. This sample gives fewer than 150,000 clones in total; 75% of them show up just once. Roughly 3% of the sample goes to the ten largest clones. The material sequenced was PBMCs. The origin of the receptors is a man aged 25-40 years in good health and CMV-seronegative.

This chain links TRBV30 with TRBJ1-2, with TRBD1 matching over 7 bases. CDR1 is GTSNPN and CDR2 is SVGIG in the germline V gene (reference sequence). This CDR3 is 15 amino acids long. V was pared by 5 bases and J by 4 bases, with 13 bases of the junction left unmatched. The CDR3 loop is CAWGGNDRAIYGYTF. The CDR3 coding sequence is TGTGCCTGGGGTGGTAATGACAGGGCGATCTATGGCTACACCTTC.

V and J are TRBV2 and TRBJ1-2; TRBD1 matches 7 bases. The ends lost 11 bases at V and 1 base at J; junction bases unmatched: 7. CDR3 length equals 13 residues. Germline assignment: CDR1 SNHLY and CDR2 FYNNEI. The CDR3 protein is CADRAGGNYGYTF. The CDR3 DNA is TGTGCCGACAGGGCGGGTGGTAACTATGGCTACACCTTC.

V is TRBV4-2 and J is TRBJ2-7, with 13 bases lining up with TRBD2. The germline CDR1 and CDR2 sequences are LGHNA and YNFKEQ. V was pared by 0 bases and J by 6 bases, with 11 bases of the junction left unmatched. CDR3 length: 18 amino acids. CDR3 sequence (DNA): TGTGCCAGCAGCCAAGATCTGTTGTCTGGACTAGCGGGAGCCGAGCAGTACTTC. It codes for CASSQDLLSGLAGAEQYF.

This chain connects TRBV30 to TRBJ2-5; tentatively, D is TRBD1 (6 bases). The tail of the sequence fits TRBJ2-7 better, so the J call may be wrong. Germline V gene data show CDR1 as GTSNPN and CDR2 as SVGIG (reference sequence). The CDR3 length is 14 residues. In nucleotides, the CDR3 is TGTGCCTGGAGTGCGGAGGACAGTTCCTACGAGCAGTACTTC. This translates into CAWSAEDSSYEQYF.

This clone was detected only once. J is TRBJ2-6 and V is TRBV19; D ambiguous. V was pared by 10 bases and J by 2 bases, with 18 bases between. This CDR3 comprises 16 residues. Looked up from germline, CDR1 is LNHDA and CDR2 is SQIVND (reference sequence). The CDR3 nucleotides read TGTGCCATCAGTCCTAGGTTTAGTGCTGGGGCCAACGTCCTGACTTTC. Residues: CAISPRFSAGANVLTF.

The genes are TRBV7-2 and TRBJ1-5; D is unclear. Germline assignment: CDR1 SGHTA and CDR2 FQGNSA. This CDR3 has 12 amino acids. Trimming took off 5 bases at V and 1 base at J, with 3 bases between the two ends. As DNA, the CDR3 is TGTGCCAGCAGCGAGAGCAATCAGCCCCAGCATTTT. Amino acids: CASSESNQPQHF.

The rearrangement links TRBV7-2 to TRBJ2-1; weak D call: TRBD2 (6 bases). CDR3 length equals 16 residues. The germline CDR1 and CDR2 sequences are SGHTA and FQGNSA. Trimming removed 2 bases at V and 4 bases at J, with 15 bases between. Written as DNA, the CDR3 is TGTGCCAGCAGCTTATCGGCGGGAAGGCAATACAATGAGCAGTTCTTC. Translating it yields CASSLSAGRQYNEQFF.

This sequence joins TRBV5-4 and TRBJ2-7, with 8 bases lining up with TRBD1. The ends lost 3 bases at V and 5 bases at J; junction bases unmatched: 4. The CDR3 has 13 residues. Germline assignment: CDR1 SGHNT and CDR2 YYREEE (reference sequence). CDR3 DNA sequence: TGTGCCAGCAGCTCTCCGGGACAGGACGAGCAGTACTTC. It specifies CASSSPGQDEQYF.

CDR3: CASSLYDGGARNEQFF. The CDR3 nucleotides are TGTGCCAGCAGCTTATATGACGGGGGGGCCCGGAATGAGCAGTTCTTC. J is TRBJ2-1 and V is TRBV7-2; 8 bases are shared with TRBD2. This CDR3 spans 16 amino acids. CDR1 SGHTA and CDR2 FQGNSA come from the germline V gene. With 2 bases clipped from V and 7 bases from J, the junction kept 10 bases outside the gene matches.

The gene calls are TRBV11-2 and TRBJ2-1; 9 bases fit TRBD2. Germline lookup yields CDR1 SGHAT and CDR2 FQNNGV. After removal of 5 bases from V and 6 bases from J, the junction contained 11 bases not matched to a gene. The CDR3 is made up of 16 amino acids. DNA of the CDR3: TGTGCCAGCAGCCATCCAATAGCGGGAGAGGGCAATGAGCAGTTCTTC. Protein product: CASSHPIAGEGNEQFF.

The count of this clone is one. This chain links TRBV28 with TRBJ2-7, with 7 bases matching TRBD2. The CDR3 runs 17 residues. Germline lookup yields CDR1 MDHEN and CDR2 SYDVKM. Unmatched junction bases numbered 11, after V lost 3 bases and J lost 0 bases. The CDR3 DNA is TGTGCCAGCAGTTTTGAGGGAAGCGGGAAGAGCTCCTACGAGCAGTACTTC. Protein: CASSFEGSGKSSYEQYF.

Here the CDR3 DNA reads TGCGCCAGCAGCTCCTCTAGTGGTACCTACAATGAGCAGTTCTTC. Translating gives CASSSSSGTYNEQFF. The rearrangement uses TRBV5-1 and TRBJ2-1; no clear D. The CDR3 has 15 amino acids. The V gene's germline CDR1 is SGHRS and CDR2 YFSETQ. V lost 3 bases, J lost 2 bases, and 12 bases lay in between.

The genes are TRBV9 and TRBJ2-5; tentatively, D is TRBD1 (5 bases). Germline loops: CDR1 SGDLS, CDR2 YYNGEE. This CDR3 is built from 15 residues. Trimming took 0 bases from V and 5 from J, leaving 14 bases between them. The CDR3 spells CASSVAWGSGETQYF. The CDR3 coding sequence is TGTGCCAGCAGCGTAGCATGGGGCTCTGGGGAGACCCAGTACTTC.

This sequence joins TRBV19 and TRBJ1-2; 7 nucleotides agree with TRBD1. Per germline, CDR1 LNHDA and CDR2 SQIVND (reference sequence). This CDR3 has 14 residues. The V gene end was trimmed by 7 bases and the J gene end by 7 bases; junction bases not matched to a gene: 12. CDR3 nucleotide sequence: TGTGCCAGTACCTCACAGGGGAGAGGACCTGGCTACACCTTC. It translates to CASTSQGRGPGYTF.

V is TRBV7-2 and J is TRBJ1-5, with D possibly matching TRBD1 (5 bases). The CDR3 sequence is 14 residues long. The ends were cut back, 5 bases at V and 4 bases at J, with 12 bases in the middle. Germline CDR1 is SGHTA and CDR2 is FQGNSA. The CDR3 region has the DNA TGTGCCAGCAGCGCGACAGTCGGTAATCAGCCCCAGCATTTT. Protein sequence: CASSATVGNQPQHF.

This rearrangement joins TRBV4-2 to TRBJ1-6; D unclear. V was trimmed by 0 bases and J by 5 bases, leaving 8 bases between them. Germline CDR1 and CDR2: LGHNA and YNFKEQ. The CDR3 contains 15 residues. CDR3: CASSQDYGNNSPLHF. Here the CDR3 DNA reads TGTGCCAGCAGCCAAGACTACGGGAATAATTCACCCCTCCACTTT.

This chain joins TRBV7-9 and TRBJ2-2; 8 nucleotides match TRBD2. After removal of 3 bases from V and 7 bases from J, the junction contained 7 bases not matched to a gene. The germline V gene has CDR1 SEHNR and CDR2 FQNEAQ (reference sequence). The CDR3 runs to 15 residues. CDR3 amino acids: CASSFPREGIGELFF. The CDR3 DNA reads TGTGCCAGCAGCTTCCCCCGGGAGGGCATCGGGGAGCTGTTTTTT.

The V call is TRBV4-2, the J call TRBJ2-2; D is ambiguous. Trimming removed 1 base at V and 4 bases at J, with 13 bases between. The CDR3 has 16 residues. Germline assignment: CDR1 LGHNA and CDR2 YNFKEQ. In DNA form, the CDR3 reads TGTGCCAGCAGCCAAGTTAGCCGAGTGGCCACCGGGGAGCTGTTTTTT. Translating it yields CASSQVSRVATGELFF.

The chain joins TRBV14 to TRBJ1-1; 7 positions match TRBD1. Germline V lookup: CDR1 SGHDN, CDR2 FVKESK. V shed 0 bases, J shed 3 bases, and the junction held 13 bases outside the gene matches. This CDR3 has 18 amino acids. In DNA form, the CDR3 reads TGTGCCAGCAGCCAAGATCAGCCACGGCAGGGGGGACACACTGAAGCTTTCTTT. It translates to CASSQDQPRQGGHTEAFF.

The CDR3 spells CATSRELSGSNEQFF. The CDR3 DNA reads TGTGCCACCAGCAGAGAACTGAGCGGGAGCAATGAGCAGTTCTTC. V gene TRBV15 combines with J gene TRBJ2-1, with 8 nucleotides matching TRBD2. The J segment lost 6 bases and the V segment lost 0 bases, leaving 4 bases of the junction unmatched. CDR1 and CDR2 from the germline V gene are LNHNV and YYDKDF (reference sequence). CDR3 length: 15 amino acids.

This clone appeared a single time. The chain joins TRBV27 to TRBJ2-2; 7 bases match TRBD1. The CDR3 loop spans 13 amino acids. Germline lookup yields CDR1 MNHEY and CDR2 SMNVEV (reference sequence). V shed 6 bases and J 6 bases; nucleotides not matched to a gene: 4. The CDR3 loop reads CASRTGWAGELFF. In DNA form, the CDR3 reads TGTGCCAGCAGGACAGGGTGGGCCGGGGAGCTGTTTTTT.

The V and J genes are TRBV5-1 and TRBJ2-5, with D maybe TRBD2 (6 bases). Germline lookup yields CDR1 SGHRS and CDR2 YFSETQ. This CDR3 is 14 amino acids long. The V end lost 0 bases, the J end lost 3 bases, and 9 bases lay between the germline ends. The CDR3 loop reads CASSLGGGEETQYF. The DNA of the CDR3 is TGCGCCAGCAGCTTGGGGGGCGGGGAAGAGACCCAGTACTTC.

The chain couples TRBV18 to TRBJ2-7; weak D call: TRBD2 (6 bases). There are 12 residues in the CDR3. Deletions cut 0 bases from V and 6 bases from J, with 6 bases between. CDR1 is KGHSH and CDR2 is LQKENI in the germline V gene. The CDR3 sequence is CASSPPGGEQYF. The CDR3 nucleotides are TGTGCCAGCTCACCACCGGGAGGCGAGCAGTACTTC. Full variable domain (missing parts from reference TRBV18 and TRBJ2-7): NAGVMQNPRHLVRRRGQEARLRCSPMKGHSHVYWYRQLPEEGLKFMVYLQKENIIDESGMPKERFSAEFPKEGPSILRIQQVVRGDSAAYFCASSPPGGEQYFGPGTRLTVT.

The chain couples TRBV6-5 to TRBJ1-5; no definite D call. This CDR3 comprises 13 residues. The V end was cut by 3 bases, the J end by 5 bases, with 8 bases between. The V gene's germline CDR1 is MNHEY and CDR2 SVGAGI. The CDR3 DNA follows: TGTGCCAGCAGTTATAACCTAGATCAGCCCCAGCATTTT. Its protein is CASSYNLDQPQHF.

This clone was picked up a small number of times. The V gene is TRBV5-4, the J gene TRBJ2-7, with 8 bases that match TRBD2. The CDR3 length is 14 residues. Germline loops: CDR1 SGHNT, CDR2 YYREEE (reference sequence). V was clipped by 2 bases and J by 3 bases; unmatched bases: 4. The CDR3 sequence is CASSFREGFYEQYF. As DNA, the CDR3 is TGTGCCAGCAGCTTCCGGGAGGGCTTCTACGAGCAGTACTTC. Full variable domain (missing parts from reference TRBV5-4 and TRBJ2-7): ETGVTQSPTHLIKTRGQQVTLRCSSQSGHNTVSWYQQALGQGPQFIFQYYREEENGRGNFPPRFSGLQFPNYSSELNVNALELDDSALYLCASSFREGFYEQYFGPGTRLTVT.

The chain is built from TRBV15 and TRBJ2-7, with a tentative D call TRBD1 (6 bases). V lost 0 bases to trimming and J lost 2 bases, with 14 bases between them. CDR3 length: 16 amino acids. Germline V gene data show CDR1 as LNHNV and CDR2 as YYDKDF (reference sequence). The CDR3 sequence is CATSREMGQGTYEQYF. CDR3 nucleotide sequence: TGTGCCACCAGCAGAGAGATGGGCCAGGGGACCTACGAGCAGTACTTC.

The genes are TRBV5-6 and TRBJ2-2, with a possible D match to TRBD2 (6 bases). V was pared by 0 bases and J by 5 bases, with 11 bases between. Looked up from germline, CDR1 is SGHDT and CDR2 is YYEEEE. The CDR3 runs 15 residues. CDR3 in amino acids: CASSLVGLATGELFF. The CDR3 DNA sequence: TGTGCCAGCAGCTTGGTGGGACTGGCGACCGGGGAGCTGTTTTTT.

The CDR3 DNA follows: TGTGCCAGTAGTATCCGAGGGGACAGGGAAGCTTTCTTT. As protein: CASSIRGDREAFF. The chain recombines TRBV19 with TRBJ1-1; 8 bases map to TRBD1. This CDR3 is 13 amino acids long. The V gene end was trimmed by 3 bases and the J gene end by 8 bases; junction bases not matched to a gene: 5. Per germline, CDR1 LNHDA and CDR2 SQIVND (reference sequence).

This clone turned up a few times. V and J are TRBV7-3 and TRBJ2-7; 10 bases match TRBD2. The length of the CDR3 is 15 residues. The germline CDR1 and CDR2 sequences are SGHTA and FQGTGA. Unmatched junction bases numbered 3, after V lost 2 bases and J lost 2 bases. CDR3 sequence reads: CASSLASGGPYEQYF. The CDR3 bases are TGTGCCAGCAGCTTAGCTAGCGGGGGTCCCTACGAGCAGTACTTC.

This clone was seen once. The chain is built from TRBV9 and TRBJ2-7; maybe TRBD2 (6 bases). The CDR3 contains 15 residues. The V and J ends lost 3 bases and 0 bases respectively, with 13 bases between them. Germline V lookup: CDR1 SGDLS, CDR2 YYNGEE. CDR3 sequence: CASSAGDAISYEQYF. DNA of the CDR3: TGTGCCAGCAGCGCGGGGGACGCGATCTCCTACGAGCAGTACTTC.